The T cell receptor beta chain described here comes from a study of OX40 agonist ivuxolimab in advanced cancers. Study-wide background: People in dose escalation had one of these cancers: hepatocellular carcinoma, melanoma, renal cell or head and neck cancer.

As to this clone: Its antigen is not identified.

Assay: immunoSEQ multiplex PCR; the TCRdb copy retains only in-frame clones and omits some. This table has about 31,000 clones, roughly 76% appearing once. Germline CDR1 and CDR2: MNHEY and SVGAGI. The CDR3 is 14 amino acids. V lost 5 bases to trimming and J lost 4 bases; unmatched junction nucleotides: 8. Study-wide findings and caveats: There was clonal expansion of CD4+ and CD8+ blood T cells by week 6 at 0.1 to 3.0 mg/kg. Expanded clones were, on average, more numerous in CD8+ T cells than in CD4+.

Specimen: CD4+ or CD8+ T cells sorted from blood, collected in a trial of the OX40 agonist ivuxolimab. The chain employs TRBV6-5 and TRBJ2-7; 7 bases fit TRBD1. The sequence was obtained from an adult with an advanced solid tumor such as melanoma, head and neck, liver or kidney cancer. The CDR3 spells CASSTPGQSYEQYF. Here the CDR3 DNA reads TGTGCCAGCAGTACCCCGGGACAGAGTTACGAGCAGTACTTC.